These T cell receptor beta chains were read from a single sample in a study of T cell repertoires in cytomegalovirus infection. TCRdb fed the reads into MiXCR, producing one record per CDR3 protein. The sample includes about 150,000 distinct CDR3 sequences, 32% of them seen just once. No antigen has been assigned to these receptors. Sequencing was performed on CD8+ T cells from cultured PBMCs, taken from culture after CMV antigen stimulation. All receptors derive from a human donor in good health (CMV status not recorded). Some clones in this sample may be carry-over from other donors' samples. The CDR3 runs from the conserved cysteine through the conserved F or W. Fields, in order: CDR3 length, J gene, D gene, V gene, clone size, CDR3 DNA, CDR3 protein. A D gene is named only where the DNA matches it firmly. Clone sizes are given selectively: once, few, many, or a class where the clone is expanded.

15	TRBJ1-2	TRBD1	TRBV4-1	medium-sized	TGCGCCAGCAGCCAAGAGACAGGGTCATTTTATGGCTACACCTTC	CASSQETGSFYGYTF
15	TRBJ2-3	.	TRBV5-8	.	TGTGCCAGCAGCTCGGATAAGTCTAGCACAGATACGCAGTATTTT	CASSSDKSSTDTQYF
17	TRBJ1-2	TRBD1	TRBV7-9	few	TGTGCCAGCAGCTCTACCCACAGGGACAGGGAAGGATATGGCTACACCTTC	CASSSTHRDREGYGYTF
14	TRBJ2-3	TRBD1	TRBV7-2	.	TGTGCCAGCAGCTTATCGACAGGGACAGATACGCAGTATTTT	CASSLSTGTDTQYF
16	TRBJ1-5	TRBD1	TRBV20-1	few	TGCAGTGCTAGAGTGACGTACAGGGGCTTCCATCAGCCCCAGCATTTT	CSARVTYRGFHQPQHF
16	TRBJ1-5	TRBD1	TRBV2	.	TGTGCCAGCAGTGAAAACGGACAGGGGTTGAATCAGCCCCAGCATTTT	CASSENGQGLNQPQHF
18	TRBJ2-6	TRBD1	TRBV30	.	TGTGCCTGGAGTAGGGGATGGGACAGTTTCTATGGGGCCAACGTCCTGACTTTC	CAWSRGWDSFYGANVLTF
15	TRBJ1-5	TRBD1	TRBV7-6	many	TGTGCCAGCAGTCTGACAGGGAATAGCAATCAGCCCCAGCATTTT	CASSLTGNSNQPQHF
14	TRBJ2-3	TRBD1	TRBV19	few	TGTGCCAGTATAGCAGGGGGCAGCACAGATACGCAGTATTTT	CASIAGGSTDTQYF
14	TRBJ1-2	.	TRBV4-1	few	TGCGCCAGCAGCCTTAGGACCTGGGGCTTCGGCTACACCTTC	CASSLRTWGFGYTF
15	TRBJ2-1	.	TRBV27	.	TGTGCCAGCAGGATCGCAACAGGGTTGTGGAATAAGCAGTTCTTC	CASRIATGLWNKQFF
16	TRBJ2-7	.	TRBV7-2	.	TGTGCCAGCAGCTTAGGGGAGTGGGGGACCATCTACGAGCAGTACTTC	CASSLGEWGTIYEQYF
16	TRBJ2-1	TRBD2	TRBV4-1	.	TGCGCCAGCAGCCACTCTAGCGGGGGATCCTACAATGAGCAGTTCTTC	CASSHSSGGSYNEQFF
15	TRBJ1-1	.	TRBV20-1	few	TGCAGTGCTAGAGATAGAGGCCAGGCGAACACTGAAGCTTTCTTT	CSARDRGQANTEAFF
15	TRBJ1-4	.	TRBV7-2	.	TGTGCCAGCAGTCCCCCGGGACAAGAAAATGAAAAACTGTTTTTT	CASSPPGQENEKLFF
13	TRBJ1-1	TRBD1	TRBV4-1	few	TGCGCCAGCAGCCAGGTCCAGGGGGGTGAAGCTTTCTTT	CASSQVQGGEAFF
16	TRBJ1-5	.	TRBV7-9	few	TGTGCCAGCAGCTTAGCCCGAGGGGCAGGGCCTTGGACCCAGCATTTT	CASSLARGAGPWTQHF
15	TRBJ1-5	TRBD1	TRBV27	.	TGTGCCAGCAGTCAAGGACAGGTGGACAATCAGCCCCAGCATTTT	CASSQGQVDNQPQHF
16	TRBJ2-1	.	TRBV23-1	.	TGCGCCAGCAGTCACAGACGGCCATTCACCACCGAAATGGAGTTCTTC	CASSHRRPFTTEMEFF
14	TRBJ2-5	.	TRBV12-3/TRBV12-4	few	TGTGCCAGCAGGCCGGGACGGTACCAAGAGACCCAGTACTTC	CASRPGRYQETQYF
13	TRBJ2-5	.	TRBV3-1	.	TGTGCCAGCAGCCAAGAAATTGGAGAGACCCAGTACTTC	CASSQEIGETQYF